This T cell receptor (beta chain) comes out of a study of T-cell reconstitution after alpha-beta-depleted transplantation in children (dated by TCRdb to 2016 to 2017). The study in broad terms: Using TCR repertoire profiling, the study followed T-cell immune reconstitution in a quantitative way in children after TCRalphabeta/CD19-depleted allogeneic hematopoietic cell transplantation.

The method was PCR. TCRdb shows the sequencer as Illumina HiSeq 2500. To normalize quantification of the TCRbeta repertoire, the TCR libraries were built with molecular barcoding that relied on unique molecular identifiers. TCRdb reworked the public reads: Q25 trimming with fastp, MiXCR clone assembly, productive beta chains retained. Rows are unified per CDR3 protein, each entry keeping the most common DNA and genes. Across this sample there are 32,000 or so distinct CDR3 sequences, with less than 8.5% seen only once. 27% of the sample is in the top ten clones. The investigation overall reported the following: Over the following months the frequencies of hyperexpanded clones went down, and after one year T-cell counts and TCRbeta diversity were mostly credited to newly produced T cells. In some patients, high TCRbeta diversity at day 60 was attributed to recipient T cells and intrathymic progenitors that had survived conditioning. The apparently early alphabetaT-cell count recovery about two months after transplant was reportedly dependent on only several hundred rapidly expanded clones derived from non-depleted graft cells.

This specimen's time point label, interpreted: day 60 (about 2 months) after transplantation. Per the publication, the treatment or condition label means: allogeneic hematopoietic cell transplantation with graft depleted of TCRalphabeta T cells and CD19 B cells. The children who served as transplant recipients had been given grafts of TCRalphabeta/CD19-depleted allogeneic hematopoietic cells. Regarding this clonotype: Its cognate antigen has yet to be identified. Base quality data are lacking; no much larger clone is found one base away.

The CDR3 has 17 amino acids, counting the end cysteine and phenylalanine. CDR3 DNA only is kept here, 51 bases in frame from base 1. The junction carries 12 bases between V and J, which are trimmed by 3 bases and 0 bases respectively. CDR1 and CDR2 (SGHTA, FQGNSA) derive from the germline V gene. The origin of this receptor is a child younger than two who had a stem cell transplant for acute myeloid leukemia, so the T cells may come from the graft donor. The chain is assembled from TRBV7-2 and TRBJ1-6; TRBD1 might be the D gene, on 5 matching bases. Sequences were derived from peripheral blood, sampled 60 days after TCRalphabeta/CD19-depleted stem cell transplant. The encoded CDR3 is CASSFGTSSSYNSPLHF. Read as DNA, the sequence is TGTGCCAGCAGCTTTGGGACCTCGAGCTCCTATAATTCACCCCTCCACTTT.